One sample yielded the 18 T cell receptor beta chains listed below, sequenced in a study of cytomegalovirus exposure and HLA in healthy donors. The PCR ran on 60 Vbeta and 13 Jbeta primers. Produced via immunoSEQ multiplex PCR; TCRdb's table is partial and in-frame only. The data hold roughly 200,000 clones, with 65% to 85% observed a single time. Sequencing was performed on PBMCs. The receptor source for this set is a man between 40 and 49 years old in good health and CMV-seropositive.

CDR3 DNA: TGTGCCAGCAGCGAACTTACCGGGACAGGGTTTCTCTCTGGAAACACCATATATTTT. Protein: CASSELTGTGFLSGNTIYF. The chain combines TRBV2 with TRBJ1-3, with 9 bases fitting TRBD1. Looked up from germline, CDR1 is SNHLY and CDR2 is FYNNEI. CDR3 length: 19 residues. V shed 6 bases and J 0 bases; nucleotides not matched to a gene: 15.

V and J are TRBV30 and TRBJ1-2; tentatively, D is TRBD1 (6 bases). This CDR3 has 15 residues. Germline V gives CDR1 GTSNPN, CDR2 SVGIG (reference sequence). V was shortened by 0 bases and J by 4 bases, with 15 bases between the two germline ends. This CDR3 is CAWSVTPGVGYGYTF. CDR3 in DNA: TGTGCCTGGAGTGTAACCCCAGGGGTTGGCTATGGCTACACCTTC.

The chain couples TRBV5-4 to TRBJ2-7; D not certain. Germline V lookup: CDR1 SGHNT, CDR2 YYREEE (reference sequence). Trimming took 1 base from V and 5 from J, leaving 10 bases between them. This CDR3 spans 13 amino acids. The chain's CDR3 is CASSLQANHEQYF. CDR3 DNA sequence: TGTGCCAGCAGCTTGCAGGCAAACCACGAGCAGTACTTC.

The chain employs TRBV5-1 and TRBJ1-1; the D gene is possibly TRBD1 (5 bases). Germline V lookup: CDR1 SGHRS, CDR2 YFSETQ. CDR3 length: 13 residues. With 0 bases removed from V and 5 bases from J, the gap between germline ends came to 8 bases. For the CDR3, the DNA is TGCGCCAGCAGCTTGGACCCAGGGACTGAAGCTTTCTTT. Amino acids: CASSLDPGTEAFF.

The V call is TRBV7-3, the J call TRBJ2-1; possible D gene TRBD1, 6 bases. Germline values: CDR1 SGHTA, CDR2 FQGTGA. Trimming stripped 3 bases from V and 4 bases from J, with 13 bases between. The CDR3 contains 15 residues. CDR3: CASSFKGEFYNEQFF. The CDR3, as DNA: TGTGCCAGCAGCTTTAAGGGGGAATTTTACAATGAGCAGTTCTTC.

V gene TRBV6-5 combines with J gene TRBJ2-1; 7 bases line up with TRBD1. The J segment lost 12 bases and the V segment lost 0 bases, leaving 14 bases of the junction unmatched. Germline V gene sequence: CDR1 MNHEY, CDR2 SVGAGI. The CDR3 runs 16 residues. CDR3 loop: CASSYSTGETILGQFF. Here the CDR3 DNA reads TGTGCCAGCAGTTACTCTACAGGGGAGACGATACTTGGGCAGTTCTTC.

The chain employs TRBV28 and TRBJ2-2; D is uncertain. Deletions cut 7 bases from V and 1 base from J, with 7 bases between. Germline V gene lookup returns CDR1 MDHEN and CDR2 SYDVKM. The CDR3 spans 13 residues. The CDR3 DNA reads as TGTGCCAGCACCTTTAGGAACACCGGGGAGCTGTTTTTT. Translation gives CASTFRNTGELFF.

The chain couples TRBV2 to TRBJ1-2; TRBD1 aligns across 11 bases. CDR1 and CDR2 from the germline V gene are SNHLY and FYNNEI. V gave up 4 bases and J gave up 1 base; unmatched junction bases: 2. The CDR3 totals 15 residues. The CDR3 protein is CASSVGTGGNYGYTF. The CDR3 DNA sequence: TGTGCCAGCAGTGTGGGGACAGGGGGTAACTATGGCTACACCTTC.

This chain uses TRBV28 with TRBJ2-6, with 9 bases fitting TRBD1. This CDR3 spans 19 amino acids. The trim removed 1 base at V and 2 bases at J, leaving 9 bases unmatched. CDR1 is MDHEN, CDR2 SYDVKM, per germline. Here the CDR3 reads CASSLSLGQGLAGANVLTF. The DNA of the CDR3 is TGTGCCAGCAGTTTATCTCTGGGACAGGGTCTCGCTGGGGCCAACGTCCTGACTTTC. Together with reference TRBV28 and TRBJ2-6, the CDR3 gives the full variable domain: DVKVTQSSRYLVKRTGEKVFLECVQDMDHENMFWYRQDPGLGLRLIYFSYDVKMKEKGDIPEGYSVSREKKERFSLILESASTNQTSMYLCASSLSLGQGLAGANVLTFGAGSRLTVL.

CDR3 region: CASRKPGQGTYQPQHF. Written as DNA, the CDR3 is TGTGCCAGCAGAAAACCGGGGCAGGGGACGTATCAGCCCCAGCATTTT. This rearrangement joins TRBV28 to TRBJ1-5; D perhaps matches TRBD1 (6 bases). CDR3 size: 16 residues. V lost 6 bases and J lost 5, with 20 bases in between. Looked up from germline, CDR1 is MDHEN and CDR2 is SYDVKM.

The CDR3 loop reads CASSHRDNEQFF. CDR3 nucleotides: TGTGCCAGCAGTCACAGGGATAATGAGCAGTTCTTC. This chain uses TRBV6-5 with TRBJ2-1, with D tentatively TRBD1 (6 bases). The CDR3 has 12 residues. Germline lookup yields CDR1 MNHEY and CDR2 SVGAGI. V was clipped by 5 bases and J by 7 bases, with 9 bases between them.

V usage is TRBV7-2 and J usage is TRBJ1-2, with TRBD1 matching 7 bases. Germline assignment: CDR1 SGHTA and CDR2 FQGNSA. This CDR3 region has 14 residues. After removal of 7 bases from V and 2 bases from J, the junction contained 7 bases not matched to a gene. The CDR3 sequence is CASIPVTGNYGYTF. The DNA for the CDR3 is TGTGCCAGCATCCCGGTGACAGGGAACTATGGCTACACCTTC.

About this clone itself: Other DNA sequences within the sample encode an identical CDR3. This rearrangement joins TRBV29-1 to TRBJ1-1; D is unclear. The CDR3 has 12 amino acids. CDR1 and CDR2 from the germline V gene are SQVTM and ANQGSEA. Trimming cost V 2 bases and J 2 bases, with 6 bases left between them. The CDR3 nucleotides are TGCAGCGTTGAATCAGGAAACACTGAAGCTTTCTTT. Its translation is CSVESGNTEAFF.

The genes are TRBV11-2 and TRBJ2-1; 8 nucleotides line up with TRBD2. Germline CDR1 reads SGHAT; CDR2 reads FQNNGV. This CDR3 comprises 16 residues. V lost 5 bases and J lost 7; bases outside the gene matches: 13. The CDR3 region has the DNA TGTGCCAGCAGCCCCTTGACTAGCGTGGGGGGTAATGAGCAGTTCTTC. It yields the protein CASSPLTSVGGNEQFF.

The gene calls are TRBV6-5 and TRBJ2-7; possible D gene TRBD2, 6 bases. This CDR3 is built from 14 residues. The germline V gene encodes CDR1 MNHEY and CDR2 SVGAGI. Trimming took off 8 bases at V and 1 base at J, with 15 bases between the two ends. The CDR3 DNA is TGTGCCAGCTACTTGGGGGGATCGTCCTACGAGCAGTACTTC. This codes for CASYLGGSSYEQYF.

The sample holds a few counts of this clone. The rearrangement uses TRBV7-8 and TRBJ1-5; 10 nucleotides line up with TRBD1. CDR3 size: 16 residues. Per germline, CDR1 SGHVS and CDR2 FQNEAQ. V lost 5 bases and J lost 6; bases outside the gene matches: 10. CDR3 loop: CASSHPGTGEGQPQHF. CDR3 sequence (DNA): TGTGCCAGCAGCCACCCCGGGACAGGGGAGGGTCAGCCCCAGCATTTT.

This clone appeared once. CDR3 in amino acids: CASPGGGPYGYTF. As DNA, the CDR3 is TGTGCCAGCCCCGGGGGGGGCCCCTATGGCTACACCTTC. The chain combines TRBV7-9 with TRBJ1-2, with D possibly being TRBD1 (6 bases). Germline CDR1 is SEHNR and CDR2 is FQNEAQ (reference sequence). This CDR3 comprises 13 residues. V lost 8 bases to trimming and J lost 4 bases, with 14 bases between them.

This clone has a single count. The chain recombines TRBV18 with TRBJ1-5; D call uncertain. The germline V gene encodes CDR1 KGHSH and CDR2 LQKENI. This CDR3 comprises 14 residues. V was clipped by 1 base and J by 5 bases, with 9 bases between them. The CDR3 is CASSPQSRDQPQHF. The CDR3, as DNA: TGTGCCAGCTCACCACAGTCACGGGATCAGCCCCAGCATTTT.